What follows are 24 T cell receptor beta chains derived from one specimen sequenced in a study of shared clonotypes between healthy human individuals. Clones were sequenced by immunoSEQ multiplex PCR, and TCRdb holds only the in-frame ones, with some missing. This table has about 380,000 clones, just over 95% appearing once. Sequencing was done on a sample of memory CD8+ T cells sorted from blood. Subset specified: CD45RO+ cells pooled with CCR7-negative TemRA cells. The receptor source for this set is a young man in good health.

This chain connects TRBV27 to TRBJ2-7, with TRBD1 as a possible D gene (6 bases). CDR3 length equals 14 residues. Between the trimmed V and J ends, which lost 5 bases and 3 bases, there was a span of 14 bases. The germline V gene encodes CDR1 MNHEY and CDR2 SMNVEV (reference sequence). The CDR3 loop is CASSADRSFYEQYF. In DNA form, the CDR3 reads TGTGCCAGCAGTGCCGACAGGTCTTTCTACGAGCAGTACTTC.

The chain links TRBV28 to TRBJ1-2; D remains ambiguous. The V and J ends lost 8 bases and 8 bases respectively, with 12 bases between them. Germline loops: CDR1 MDHEN, CDR2 SYDVKM. This CDR3 has 11 residues. The CDR3 bases are TGTGCCAGCTGGGAGGGTAAGGGCTACACCTTC. Its protein is CASWEGKGYTF.

This sequence joins TRBV28 and TRBJ2-2, with TRBD2 as a possible D gene (5 bases). This CDR3 comprises 13 residues. The ends were cut back, 6 bases at V and 0 bases at J, with 5 bases in the middle. Germline V lookup: CDR1 MDHEN, CDR2 SYDVKM. The CDR3 spells CASRAANTGELFF. The CDR3 DNA follows: TGTGCCAGCAGAGCGGCGAACACCGGGGAGCTGTTTTTT.

The chain has TRBV9 and TRBJ2-2; TRBD2 is a possible D gene (5 bases). This CDR3 contains 15 residues. V dropped 0 bases and J dropped 2 bases, with 8 bases sitting between them. Per germline, CDR1 SGDLS and CDR2 YYNGEE. This CDR3 is CASSVVDSNTGELFF. The DNA for the CDR3 is TGTGCCAGCAGCGTAGTGGACTCCAACACCGGGGAGCTGTTTTTT.

V and J are TRBV28 and TRBJ2-5; D gene uncertain. V shed 3 bases and J shed 4 bases, with 6 bases lying between them. Germline CDR1 is MDHEN and CDR2 is SYDVKM. The length of the CDR3 is 12 residues. For the CDR3, the DNA is TGTGCCAGCAGTTTTGGCGGAGAGACCCAGTACTTC. Protein product: CASSFGGETQYF.

The chain combines TRBV2 with TRBJ2-7; D is undetermined. CDR1 is SNHLY and CDR2 is FYNNEI in the germline V gene. The length of the CDR3 is 12 residues. V lost 6 bases, J lost 2 bases, and 8 bases lay in between. The CDR3, as DNA: TGTGCCAGCAGCGACGACACCTACGAGCAGTACTTC. This sequence encodes CASSDDTYEQYF.

A note on this clone: The missing conserved phenylalanine or tryptophan at the end of this CDR3 makes a read error likely. V usage is TRBV30 and J usage is TRBJ1-2; 8 nucleotides line up with TRBD1. There are 12 residues in the CDR3. J gave up 6 bases and V 4 bases, and 4 bases lay outside the gene matches. CDR1 is GTSNPN, CDR2 SVGIG, per germline (reference sequence). The CDR3 is CAWNEQGDGYTL. The CDR3 region has the DNA TGTGCCTGGAATGAACAGGGGGATGGCTACACCCTC.

V gene TRBV28 combines with J gene TRBJ2-7; 9 positions match TRBD2. Germline assignment: CDR1 MDHEN and CDR2 SYDVKM. The CDR3 length is 15 residues. J was trimmed by 0 bases and V by 7 bases; bases with no gene match: 7. CDR3 sequence: CASTAGGPGSYEQYF. Written as DNA, the CDR3 is TGTGCCAGCACAGCGGGAGGCCCGGGCTCCTACGAGCAGTACTTC.

The chain links TRBV11-2 to TRBJ2-7; unclear D gene. V was pared by 3 bases and J by 5 bases, with 5 bases between. Per the germline V gene, CDR1 is SGHAT and CDR2 is FQNNGV. The CDR3 has 11 amino acids. In nucleotides, the CDR3 is TGTGCCAGCAGCTTGGTGGACGAGCAGTACTTC. This codes for CASSLVDEQYF.

The V gene is TRBV7-2, the J gene TRBJ1-1; D remains ambiguous. V lost 4 bases and J 1 base, leaving 7 bases between the germline ends. The CDR3 is 13 amino acids. From germline, CDR1 is SGHTA and CDR2 FQGNSA. The CDR3 sequence is CASSWAANTEAFF. CDR3 coding DNA: TGTGCCAGCAGCTGGGCGGCGAACACTGAAGCTTTCTTT.

Comment on this clone: The same CDR3 also results from other DNA sequences found in this sample. The rearrangement links TRBV5-4 to TRBJ2-7; D may be TRBD2 (5 bases). The germline V and J ends were trimmed by 0 bases and 3 bases, with 7 bases remaining between them. CDR3 length: 13 residues. Germline-derived CDR1 and CDR2 are SGHNT and YYREEE (reference sequence). The DNA of the CDR3 is TGTGCCAGCAGCTTGGGAGGGAACTACGAGCAGTACTTC. Protein: CASSLGGNYEQYF.

The rearrangement uses TRBV28 and TRBJ1-5; 7 nucleotides line up with TRBD1. CDR3 size: 17 residues. Germline V gives CDR1 MDHEN, CDR2 SYDVKM. V was clipped by 2 bases and J by 1 base; unmatched bases: 8. In DNA form, the CDR3 reads TGTGCCAGCAGTTTAGAGACAGGGACCTACAGCAATCAGCCCCAGCATTTT. Amino acid sequence: CASSLETGTYSNQPQHF.

The chain has TRBV28 and TRBJ1-1, with D possibly being TRBD1 (5 bases). CDR1 MDHEN and CDR2 SYDVKM come from the germline V gene. V was pared by 5 bases and J by 4 bases, with 17 bases between. CDR3 length: 15 amino acids. The CDR3 reads CASSPLGGRATEAFF. The CDR3 region has the DNA TGTGCCAGCAGTCCCCTCGGTGGCAGGGCCACTGAAGCTTTCTTT.

The chain carries TRBV7-2 and TRBJ2-7; D might be TRBD1 or TRBD2, each matching 5 bases. Per the germline V gene, CDR1 is SGHTA and CDR2 is FQGNSA. V dropped 5 bases and J dropped 3 bases, with 14 bases sitting between them. This CDR3 comprises 14 residues. CDR3: CASSPPGRSYEQYF. CDR3 sequence (DNA): TGTGCCAGCAGCCCTCCGGGACGGAGCTACGAGCAGTACTTC.

The chain combines TRBV6-5 with TRBJ1-6; D perhaps matches TRBD1 (5 bases). Germline V gives CDR1 MNHEY, CDR2 SVGAGI. The CDR3 covers 15 residues. V lost 6 bases and J lost 5, with 14 bases in between. The DNA of the CDR3 is TGTGCCAGCAGAACTCCGACAGCTCATAATTCACCCCTCCACTTT. It is translated as CASRTPTAHNSPLHF.

This rearrangement joins TRBV25-1 to TRBJ1-3, with unresolved D. The CDR3 is made up of 14 amino acids. Per the germline V gene, CDR1 is MGHDK and CDR2 is SYGVNS. The V end was cut by 1 base, the J end by 4 bases, with 8 bases between. The CDR3 sequence is CASSESLSGNTIYF. The CDR3 DNA reads TGTGCCAGCAGTGAATCCCTCTCGGGAAACACCATATATTTT.

CDR3 sequence: CAISPSISNQPQHF. The DNA for the CDR3 is TGTGCCATCAGTCCCAGCATTAGCAATCAGCCCCAGCATTTT. The J gene is TRBJ1-5, the V gene TRBV10-3; D gene ambiguous. Germline V CDR1 and CDR2: ENHRY, SYGVKD. The CDR3 extends over 14 amino acids. Trimming pared 5 bases from V and 0 bases from J, leaving 8 bases between.

In DNA, the CDR3 is TGTGCCAGCAGCTTGAGGGTCCCCTATGGCTACACCTTC. It translates to CASSLRVPYGYTF. V and J are TRBV5-6 and TRBJ1-2; D not resolved. The CDR3 runs 13 residues. Deletions cut 1 base from V and 4 bases from J, with 8 bases between. Germline lookup yields CDR1 SGHDT and CDR2 YYEEEE.

This chain uses TRBV7-9 with TRBJ2-1; TRBD2 agrees at 12 bases. Germline V gene data show CDR1 as SEHNR and CDR2 as FQNEAQ (reference sequence). The V gene end was trimmed by 5 bases and the J gene end by 7 bases; junction bases not matched to a gene: 6. CDR3 length equals 15 residues. CDR3 region: CASSKLAGGWNEQFF. Written as DNA, the CDR3 is TGTGCCAGCAGCAAACTAGCGGGAGGTTGGAATGAGCAGTTCTTC.

The CDR3 region has the DNA TGTGCCAGCAGATTTAGCGGAAAGTACAATGAGCAGTTCTTC. This gives the protein CASRFSGKYNEQFF. The V gene is TRBV28, the J gene TRBJ2-1, with D perhaps TRBD2 (6 bases). Germline lookup yields CDR1 MDHEN and CDR2 SYDVKM. Deletions cut 6 bases from V and 4 bases from J, with 13 bases between. The CDR3 consists of 14 residues. The full variable domain, with the rest looked up from reference TRBV28 and TRBJ2-1, is DVKVTQSSRYLVKRTGEKVFLECVQDMDHENMFWYRQDPGLGLRLIYFSYDVKMKEKGDIPEGYSVSREKKERFSLILESASTNQTSMYLCASRFSGKYNEQFFGPGTRLTVL.

About this clone itself: This sample also contains other DNA sequences that code for the same CDR3. The chain joins TRBV30 to TRBJ2-7, with D perhaps TRBD1 (7 bases). This CDR3 spans 13 amino acids. Trimming cost V 2 bases and J 1 base, with 9 bases left between them. CDR1 GTSNPN and CDR2 SVGIG come from the germline V gene (reference sequence). The CDR3 region has the DNA TGTGCCTGGAGTTCAGGGGGGTCCTACGAGCAGTACTTC. It is translated as CAWSSGGSYEQYF.

The chain recombines TRBV7-3 with TRBJ2-2; 14 nucleotides line up with TRBD2. Germline V lookup: CDR1 SGHTA, CDR2 FQGTGA. Unmatched junction bases numbered 4, after V lost 4 bases and J lost 6 bases. The CDR3 runs 16 residues. CDR3: CASSSTSGRAAGELFF. In DNA form, the CDR3 reads TGTGCCAGCAGCTCGACTAGCGGGAGGGCCGCCGGGGAGCTGTTTTTT.

The chain employs TRBV4-1 and TRBJ1-5; D uncertain. The germline V and J ends were trimmed by 0 bases and 1 base, with 10 bases remaining between them. Looked up from germline, CDR1 is MGHRA and CDR2 is YSYEKL. The CDR3 is made up of 16 amino acids. In DNA form, the CDR3 reads TGCGCCAGCAGCCAAGATGGGGTTCCGAGCAATCAGCCCCAGCATTTT. This encodes CASSQDGVPSNQPQHF.

This clone was counted a single time. The chain is built from TRBV7-6 and TRBJ2-2, with D tentatively TRBD2 (6 bases). Trimming took off 5 bases at V and 1 base at J, with 20 bases between the two ends. In germline, CDR1 is SGHVS, CDR2 FNYEAQ. This CDR3 comprises 18 residues. The CDR3 is CASSPAGTLKLNTGELFF. The CDR3 nucleotides are TGTGCCAGCAGCCCGGCCGGGACTCTCAAATTGAACACCGGGGAGCTGTTTTTT.